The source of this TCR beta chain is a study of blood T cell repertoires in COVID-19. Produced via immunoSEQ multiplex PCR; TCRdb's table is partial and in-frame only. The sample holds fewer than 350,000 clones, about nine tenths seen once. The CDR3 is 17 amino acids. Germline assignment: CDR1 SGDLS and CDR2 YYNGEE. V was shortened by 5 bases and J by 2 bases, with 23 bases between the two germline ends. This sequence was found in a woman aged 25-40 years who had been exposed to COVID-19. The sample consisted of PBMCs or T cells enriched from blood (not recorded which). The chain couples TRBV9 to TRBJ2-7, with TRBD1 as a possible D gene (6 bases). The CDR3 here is CASSPGDTNLSPYEQYF. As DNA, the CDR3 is TGTGCCAGCAGTCCAGGGGACACCAACCTGTCCCCCTACGAGCAGTACTTC.